The clone carrying this T cell receptor beta chain was counted only a few times. This CDR3 region has 16 residues. V was clipped by 5 bases and J by 0 bases, with 14 bases between them. Germline-derived CDR1 and CDR2 are SGHTA and FQGNSA. The data were taken from a study of type 1 regulatory T cells. TCRdb reanalysed the reads using MiXCR and keeps one entry per CDR3 protein. The data hold some 89,000 distinct CDR3 sequences, with 31% observed a single time. The genes are TRBV7-2 and TRBJ1-5, with a tentative D call TRBD1 (5 bases). Sequencing was done on a sample of CD4+ T cells, either the whole sample or a sorted fraction (not recorded which). The clonotype was recovered from a human donor in good health. Here the CDR3 reads CASSPRQLGSNQPQHF. The DNA for the CDR3 is TGTGCCAGCAGCCCCCGACAGCTTGGTAGCAATCAGCCCCAGCATTTT.